The 17 T cell receptor gamma chains below come from one sample, sequenced in a study of gamma delta lymphoproliferative disorders and STAT genes. The receptor sequences were amplified from genomic DNA of peripheral blood mononuclear cells. TCRdb re-called the multiplex PCR reads with CATT. The repertoire holds 1,000 to 1,500 gamma-chain clones, with 12% as singletons. Sequenced: blood. The receptors were gathered from a human donor in good health.

In this sample, this clone is large. J is TRGJ1 or TRGJ2 and V is TRGV10. TCRdb records no J gene; here it was assigned by comparing the DNA to germline. TRGV10 is marked as an open reading frame, function uncertain. Losses at the gene ends were 12 bases for V and 4 bases for J; bases not matched to a gene: 28. The CDR3 is made up of 18 amino acids. The CDR3 reads CAATRHDVPPREYYKKLF. CDR3 bases: TGTGCTGCCACCAGGCACGACGTACCACCCCGTGAATATTATAAGAAACTCTTT.

Details on this clone: The limits of the CDR3 on the DNA are not certain, so only TCRdb's listed CDR3 is given. The V gene was identified as TRGV10, while no J gene was called. TRGV10 is noted as an ORF with a role that remains uncertain. The CDR3 has 17 residues if both end residues are counted. CDR3 sequence reads: CTTVLRGTNTTGWFKIF.

By share of the sample, this clone is large. CDR3 DNA: TGTGCTGCGTGGAGATATACCACTGGTTGGTTCAAGATATTT. Translating gives CAAWRYTTGWFKIF. The chain carries TRGV10 and TRGJP1. Assignment of the J gene here rests on matching the DNA to germline, because TCRdb gives none. TRGV10 is sorted into the ORF group, with uncertain function. Trimming took 8 bases from V and 0 from J; bases not matched to a gene: 4. There are 14 residues in the CDR3.

This clone is judged medium-sized. The chain is built from TRGV8 and TRGJ1 or TRGJ2. TCRdb carries no J gene annotation; the J gene was assigned here by matching the DNA with germline. The CDR3 runs 10 residues. Per germline, CDR1 VENAVY and CDR2 YDSYNSRV. Germline trimming cut 3 bases from V and 11 bases from J; bases unmatched to any gene: 4. The CDR3 protein is CATWDYEKLF. CDR3 DNA sequence: TGTGCCACCTGGGATTACGAGAAACTCTTT.

As to this clone: The limits of the CDR3 on the DNA are not certain, so only TCRdb's listed CDR3 is given. The J gene was not called, though the V gene is TRGV11. TRGV11 is flagged as an ORF with uncertain function. The CDR3 totals 11 residues, both ends included. The CDR3 loop reads CTTVPAPGRLF.

This clone rates as large. The rearrangement uses TRGV10 and TRGJ1 or TRGJ2. The J gene comes from matching the DNA to germline here; TCRdb lacks it. TRGV10 counts as an open reading frame of uncertain function. The CDR3 spans 12 residues. The V gene end was trimmed by 8 bases and the J gene end by 5 bases; junction bases not matched to a gene: 7. CDR3 DNA sequence: TGTGCTGCGTGGGATTATAATTATAAGAAACTCTTT. It specifies CAAWDYNYKKLF.

This clone is deemed medium-sized (0.01 to 0.1%). This rearrangement joins TRGV8 to TRGJP2. The J gene comes from matching the DNA to germline here; TCRdb lacks it. The trim removed 0 bases at V and 3 bases at J, leaving 4 bases unmatched. Germline V lookup: CDR1 VENAVY, CDR2 YDSYNSRV. The CDR3 contains 15 residues. For the CDR3, the DNA is TGTGCCACCTGGGATAGGGGAGGTAGTGATTGGATCAAGACGTTT. This codes for CATWDRGGSDWIKTF.

This clone is labeled as medium-sized (0.01 to 0.1%). The chain joins TRGV8 to TRGJ1 or TRGJ2. Here the J gene was assigned by germline matching of the DNA, as TCRdb has none. Trimming at V came to 5 bases and at J to 2 bases, leaving 12 bases not matched to a gene. The CDR3 loop spans 15 amino acids. Germline V gene sequence: CDR1 VENAVY, CDR2 YDSYNSRV. CDR3 nucleotides: TGTGCCACCTGGGGTTCGTTCCGATATTATTATAAGAAACTCTTT. This encodes CATWGSFRYYYKKLF.

By frequency in the sample, this clone is medium-sized (0.01 to 0.1%). The genes are TRGV9 and TRGJ1 or TRGJ2. TCRdb gives no J gene; it was assigned here by matching the DNA to germline. Trimming took 0 bases from V and 0 from J; bases not matched to a gene: 8. This CDR3 spans 16 amino acids. CDR1 is GITISATS, CDR2 ISYDGTV, per germline (reference sequence). The CDR3 DNA reads TGTGCCTTGTGGGAGGTGCGAGTTTCGAATTATTATAAGAAACTCTTT. Its translation: CALWEVRVSNYYKKLF.

This clone is medium-sized within its sample. Translating the DNA gives a protein that differs from the TCRdb entry at residue 6; the protein shown here is that DNA translation. This chain uses TRGV5 with TRGJ1 or TRGJ2. The J gene comes from matching the DNA to germline here; TCRdb lacks it. Per the germline V gene, CDR1 is VINAFY and CDR2 is YDVSNSKD. The CDR3 sequence is 11 residues long. The V gene end was trimmed by 0 bases and the J gene end by 12 bases; junction bases not matched to a gene: 5. CDR3 residues: CATWDRPGKLF. The CDR3 region has the DNA TGTGCCACCTGGGACAGGCCGGGGAAACTCTTT.

This clone was seen a handful of times. The genes are TRGV8 and TRGJ1 or TRGJ2. The J gene is not listed in TCRdb, so it was assigned here from a DNA match to germline. Germline CDR1 reads VENAVY; CDR2 reads YDSYNSRV. After removal of 6 bases from V and 5 bases from J, the junction contained 1 base not matched to a gene. There are 10 residues in the CDR3. In nucleotides, the CDR3 is TGTGCCACCTGGAATTATAAGAAACTCTTT. Translating gives CATWNYKKLF.

This clone is labeled large (0.1 to 1%). The CDR3 spells CATWEETTGWFKIF. The DNA of the CDR3 is TGTGCCACCTGGGAGGAGACCACTGGTTGGTTCAAGATATTT. The chain couples TRGV8 to TRGJP1. In the absence of a J gene in TCRdb, the DNA was matched to germline to assign it here. V gave up 4 bases and J gave up 2 bases; unmatched junction bases: 4. Germline-derived CDR1 and CDR2 are VENAVY and YDSYNSRV. The CDR3 covers 14 residues.

This clone counts as medium-sized. CDR3 DNA: TGTGCCTGCTGGATTAGGCACGTGGATAAGAAACTCTTT. Its protein product is CACWIRHVDKKLF. The chain has TRGV11 and TRGJ1 or TRGJ2. Since TCRdb gives no J gene, matching the DNA to germline was used here to assign it. TRGV11 is given ORF status, its function remaining uncertain. The CDR3 has 13 residues. V lost 0 bases, J lost 8 bases, and 4 bases stayed unmatched.

Relative to its sample, this clone is medium-sized. The J gene is TRGJ1 or TRGJ2, the V gene TRGV11. TCRdb offers no J gene call, so here the DNA was matched to germline to obtain one. TRGV11 carries the ORF label, with uncertain function. The CDR3 extends over 17 amino acids. Losses at the gene ends were 1 base for V and 4 bases for J; bases not matched to a gene: 13. The DNA of the CDR3 is TGTGCCTGCTGGATTAGGCATAATCGGCGGCGATATTATAAGAAACTCTTT. As protein: CACWIRHNRRRYYKKLF.

With regard to this clone: The DNA is omitted, as the CDR3 cannot be located on it reliably, and the CDR3 follows TCRdb's listing. The V gene is TRGV10, but the J gene lacks a call. TRGV10 counts as an open reading frame of uncertain function. Counting both end residues, the CDR3 totals 16 amino acids. The CDR3 loop reads CTTVLRGIWDYYKKLF.

This clone is termed medium-sized. This chain joins TRGV3 and TRGJ1 or TRGJ2. Assignment of the J gene here rests on matching the DNA to germline, because TCRdb gives none. From germline, CDR1 is VTNTFY and CDR2 YDVSTARD (reference sequence). The length of the CDR3 is 15 residues. The V and J ends lost 4 bases and 1 base, in that order; junction bases with no gene match: 10. CDR3 sequence reads: CATWEKSPNYYKKLF. CDR3 bases: TGTGCCACCTGGGAAAAATCCCCAAATTATTATAAGAAACTCTTT.

By sample share, this clone is medium-sized (0.01 to 0.1%). CDR3 sequence: CATWEWYYKKLF. The CDR3 nucleotides are TGTGCCACCTGGGAGTGGTATTATAAGAAACTCTTT. The chain has TRGV5 and TRGJ1 or TRGJ2. Matching the DNA to germline supplied the J gene, which TCRdb does not give. CDR3 length: 12 amino acids. The germline CDR1 and CDR2 sequences are VINAFY and YDVSNSKD. The J segment lost 4 bases and the V segment lost 4 bases, leaving 4 bases of the junction unmatched.